This T cell receptor beta chain was captured by sequencing in a study of Ad26.COV2.S vaccination and SARS-CoV-2 variants. Clones were read by immunoSEQ multiplex PCR, and TCRdb kept only the in-frame ones, dropping some. Of about 400,000 clones listed, about nine tenths are singletons. Specified treatment: some 20 received Ad26.COV2.S at low or high dose, single or two shots; several received placebo; per-sample allocation not given. Sampling was performed 63 days after the first vaccine or placebo injection. J gave up 2 bases and V 4 bases, and 5 bases lay outside the gene matches. Germline CDR1 SGHDN, CDR2 FVKESK. The CDR3 consists of 16 residues.

The source of this sequence is a person between 18 and 60 years old who received the Ad26.COV2.S COVID-19 vaccine or a placebo. Sample: peripheral blood, taken in a trial of Ad26.COV2.S vaccine versus placebo. The V gene is TRBV14, the J gene TRBJ2-7, with 13 bases that match TRBD2. The CDR3 loop reads CASSRGGLAGAYEQYF. CDR3 in DNA: TGTGCCAGCAGCCGAGGAGGACTAGCGGGGGCCTACGAGCAGTACTTC.